Below, 16 T cell receptor beta chains from the same sample are listed, as sequenced in a study of spatial heterogeneity in lung cancer (dated by TCRdb to between 2017 and 2020). The method behind the library was 5' RACE. TCRdb records NextSeq 500 as the sequencer. The raw public reads went through TCRdb reprocessing: fastp at Q25, MiXCR clone calling, in-frame beta chains kept. Rows matching on CDR3 protein sequence are summarized as one entry with the most common DNA and genes. The sample table records some 20,000 distinct CDR3 sequences; 3% to 4% of these occur just once. Together, the top ten hold about 30% of the sample. Read against the paper, the sample's time point label means: sample taken at primary tumor resection. The sequencing here drew on PBMCs, taken at surgery. These receptors were obtained from a female donor with early-stage non-small cell lung cancer.

V usage is TRBV3-1 and J usage is TRBJ2-5; D remains unclear. The CDR3 extends over 15 amino acids. CDR1 is LGHDT and CDR2 is YNNKEL in the germline V gene (reference sequence). Between the trimmed V and J ends, which lost 3 bases and 0 bases, there was a span of 11 bases. The CDR3 reads CASSQVGPYQETQYF. CDR3 in DNA: TGTGCCAGCAGCCAGGTAGGACCGTACCAAGAGACCCAGTACTTC.

This clonotype was seen at least ten times. The CDR3 sequence: CASSLRWTAGPVNVQETQYF. For the CDR3, the DNA is TGTGCCAGCAGCTTAAGGTGGACGGCAGGGCCGGTGAACGTCCAAGAGACCCAGTACTTC. The J gene is TRBJ2-5, the V gene TRBV7-2; D is possibly TRBD1 (5 bases). Germline V gene data show CDR1 as SGHTA and CDR2 as FQGNSA. The CDR3 contains 20 residues. The ends were cut back, 2 bases at V and 1 base at J, with 26 bases in the middle.

In this sample, this clonotype turned up many times. The rearrangement links TRBV6-6 to TRBJ2-2; D unresolved. Germline CDR1 and CDR2: MNHNY and SVGAGI (reference sequence). The CDR3 is made up of 15 amino acids. The V end was cut by 2 bases, the J end by 2 bases, with 9 bases between. DNA for the CDR3: TGTGCCAGCAGTTACGACCCAGTAAACACCGGGGAGCTGTTTTTT. It encodes CASSYDPVNTGELFF.

This clonotype was recorded many times. The rearrangement joins TRBV27 to TRBJ2-7; 7 bases align to TRBD2. CDR1 is MNHEY, CDR2 SMNVEV, per germline (reference sequence). J lost 5 bases, V lost 8 bases, and 3 bases had no gene match. The CDR3 is made up of 11 amino acids. The CDR3 DNA is TGTGCCAGCGGGAGCGGGAACGAGCAGTACTTC. This encodes CASGSGNEQYF.

In this sample, this clonotype turned up a few times. This chain joins TRBV7-3 and TRBJ2-1; 14 bases agree with TRBD2. Looked up from germline, CDR1 is SGHTA and CDR2 is FQGTGA. With V trimmed by 4 bases and J by 6 bases, 2 bases remained unmatched. The CDR3 length is 15 residues. The CDR3 nucleotides read TGTGCCAGCAGCTCGACTAGCGGGAGGGGCAATGAGCAGTTCTTC. This translates into CASSSTSGRGNEQFF.

This chain connects TRBV12-3 or TRBV12-4 to TRBJ2-3; D is uncertain. The CDR3 runs 13 residues. The V gene lost 2 bases and the J gene lost 5 bases, with 8 bases spanning the gap. DNA of the CDR3: TGTGCCAGCAGTTTACTACATGGAGATACGCAGTATTTT. This gives the protein CASSLLHGDTQYF.

In its sample, this clonotype was seen many times. The V and J genes are TRBV20-1 and TRBJ2-1; 7 positions agree with TRBD2. V shed 3 bases, J shed 4 bases, and the junction held 6 bases outside the gene matches. The CDR3 has 14 amino acids. The germline V gene encodes CDR1 DFQATT and CDR2 SNEGSKA (reference sequence). The CDR3 DNA follows: TGCAGTGCTAGGTTGGGAGGGCCATACAATGAGCAGTTCTTC. It codes for CSARLGGPYNEQFF.

Only a few counts were recorded for this clonotype. The rearrangement links TRBV13 to TRBJ2-5, with D hard to call. Trimming cost V 2 bases and J 1 base, with 5 bases left between them. The V gene's germline CDR1 is PRHDT and CDR2 FYEKMQ (reference sequence). The length of the CDR3 is 13 residues. This CDR3 reads CASSLFGQETQYF. The CDR3 nucleotides are TGTGCCAGCAGCTTATTTGGCCAAGAGACCCAGTACTTC.

The chain couples TRBV3-1 to TRBJ2-5; D not resolved. Trimming removed 4 bases at V and 1 base at J, with 1 base between. CDR3 length: 11 residues. The germline CDR1 and CDR2 sequences are LGHDT and YNNKEL (reference sequence). The CDR3 region is CASSLQETQYF. In DNA, the CDR3 is TGTGCCAGCAGCCTCCAAGAGACCCAGTACTTC.

This clonotype was picked up many times. The gene calls are TRBV28 and TRBJ2-7; TRBD1 might be the D (5 bases). CDR1 and CDR2 from the germline V gene are MDHEN and SYDVKM. V lost 1 base and J lost 8, with 9 bases in between. The CDR3 is 12 residues long. This CDR3 reads CASSLLWGQQYF. The CDR3, as DNA: TGTGCCAGCAGTTTATTATGGGGCCAGCAGTACTTC.

This clonotype has at least ten counts. V usage is TRBV19 and J usage is TRBJ2-1; 10 bases map to TRBD2. The CDR3 consists of 15 residues. The V gene end was trimmed by 5 bases and the J gene end by 6 bases; junction bases not matched to a gene: 7. CDR1 is LNHDA, CDR2 SQIVND, per germline (reference sequence). CDR3 DNA: TGTGCCAGTAGTTACCTAGCGGGAGACGGCAATGAGCAGTTCTTC. It specifies CASSYLAGDGNEQFF.

This clonotype was seen a few times. The rearrangement links TRBV7-9 to TRBJ2-2, with D perhaps matching TRBD1 (5 bases). V lost 5 bases, J lost 1 base, and 17 bases lay in between. The CDR3 is 17 residues long. Germline V CDR1 and CDR2: SEHNR, FQNEAQ (reference sequence). The CDR3 loop is CASSTPARQGNTGELFF. The CDR3 DNA reads TGTGCCAGCAGCACTCCCGCCAGGCAGGGGAACACCGGGGAGCTGTTTTTT. The full variable domain, rest sourced from reference TRBV7-9 and TRBJ2-2, is DTGVSQNPRHKITKRGQNVTFRCDPISEHNRLYWYRQTLGQGPEFLTYFQNEAQLEKSRLLSDRFSAERPKGSFSTLEIQRTEQGDSAMYLCASSTPARQGNTGELFFGEGSRLTVL.

In its sample, this clonotype was seen many times. The chain has TRBV6-5 and TRBJ1-2; 7 bases match TRBD1. The CDR3 is 13 amino acids. J was trimmed by 3 bases and V by 5 bases; bases with no gene match: 3. Germline V lookup: CDR1 MNHEY, CDR2 SVGAGI. The CDR3 region has the DNA TGTGCCAGCAGTACAACAGGGGACTATGGCTACACCTTC. This gives the protein CASSTTGDYGYTF.

This clonotype was observed at least ten times. The rearrangement joins TRBV20-1 to TRBJ2-1, with TRBD2 matching 8 bases. CDR3 length: 13 residues. The germline CDR1 and CDR2 sequences are DFQATT and SNEGSKA (reference sequence). Trimming took 3 bases from V and 6 from J; bases not matched to a gene: 4. DNA for the CDR3: TGCAGTGCTAGCCCCGGGGGGGGCAATGAGCAGTTCTTC. Its translation is CSASPGGGNEQFF.

The table lists this clonotype with many counts. V usage is TRBV5-4 and J usage is TRBJ2-5, with 11 bases aligning to TRBD2. V dropped 0 bases and J dropped 5; count of bases not matched to a gene: 6. The germline V gene encodes CDR1 SGHNT and CDR2 YYREEE (reference sequence). The CDR3 spans 16 residues. The CDR3 DNA reads as TGTGCCAGCAGCTTGGAAATAGCGGGAGGGCCTGAGACCCAGTACTTC. Residues: CASSLEIAGGPETQYF.

This clonotype was counted at least ten times. The chain carries TRBV7-8 and TRBJ1-5; D unclear. Deletions cut 5 bases from V and 3 bases from J, with 8 bases between. Germline values: CDR1 SGHVS, CDR2 FQNEAQ. CDR3 length: 13 residues. The CDR3: CASSPLDNQPQHF. The CDR3 DNA reads TGTGCCAGCAGCCCCTTGGACAATCAGCCCCAGCATTTT. The full variable domain, in which reference TRBV7-8 and TRBJ1-5 provide the parts outside the CDR3, is GAGVSQSPRYKVAKRGQDVALRCDPISGHVSLFWYQQALGQGPEFLTYFQNEAQLDKSGLPSDRFFAERPEGSVSTLKIQRTQQEDSAVYLCASSPLDNQPQHFGDGTRLSIL.